This is a list of T cell receptor beta chains from one sample in a study of T cell changes during pregnancy in multiple sclerosis. Only in-frame clones appear in the TCRdb table, and some are missing; sequencing was by immunoSEQ multiplex PCR. The sample records tens of thousands of clones, approximately 90% being singletons. Sequencing was performed on peripheral blood, taken before pregnancy. The receptors here all came from a female donor with multiple sclerosis, enrolled in a pregnancy study. CDR3s include the opening cysteine and the closing phenylalanine or tryptophan. A D gene is named only where the DNA matches it firmly. Expanded clones are given a class, and other clones once, few, many or no size at all.

V	J	size	D	length	CDR3	DNA
TRBV6-4	TRBJ1-1	.	.	18	CASSDSAAGGGIDTEAFF	TGTGCCAGCAGTGACTCTGCTGCGGGGGGCGGGATTGACACTGAAGCTTTCTTT
TRBV2	TRBJ1-1	once	.	14	CASSVGGLSTEAFF	TGTGCCAGCAGTGTGGGAGGGCTGTCCACTGAAGCTTTCTTT
TRBV9	TRBJ2-7	.	TRBD1	15	CASSSPGTGSHEQYF	TGTGCCAGCAGCTCACCCGGGACAGGGTCCCACGAGCAGTACTTC
TRBV6-5	TRBJ1-6	once	TRBD1	14	CASSYGQGGSPLHF	TGTGCCAGCAGTTACGGGCAGGGGGGTTCACCCCTCCACTTT
TRBV11-2	TRBJ2-7	.	TRBD1	16	CASSPGWTGLTYEQYF	TGTGCCAGCAGCCCAGGATGGACAGGACTTACCTACGAGCAGTACTTC
TRBV27	TRBJ2-5	.	TRBD2	14	CASSFSGRGETQYF	TGTGCCAGCAGCTTTAGCGGGAGGGGCGAGACCCAGTACTTC
TRBV9	TRBJ2-3	once	TRBD1	15	CASSASGTGADTQYF	TGTGCCAGCAGCGCCTCCGGGACAGGGGCAGATACGCAGTATTTT
TRBV7-8	TRBJ1-1	.	TRBD1	16	CASSEQGAPGFSEAFF	TGTGCCAGCAGCGAACAGGGGGCGCCGGGATTTTCTGAAGCTTTCTTT
TRBV11-2	TRBJ2-5	.	TRBD2	13	CASSLGLAETQYF	TGTGCCAGCAGCCTGGGACTAGCGGAGACCCAGTACTTC
TRBV2	TRBJ1-2	once	.	13	CASRKETRYGYTF	TGTGCCAGCAGGAAAGAGACTCGGTATGGCTACACCTTC
TRBV7-8	TRBJ2-1	.	TRBD1	17	CASTFDRGKKSYNEQFF	TGTGCCAGCACCTTTGACAGGGGGAAAAAATCCTACAATGAGCAGTTCTTC
TRBV7-8	TRBJ1-5	.	.	15	CASSSLTGSNQPQHF	TGTGCCAGCAGCTCCCTGACCGGGAGCAATCAGCCCCAGCATTTT
TRBV2	TRBJ1-4	once	.	14	CASIRGATNEKLFF	TGTGCCAGCATACGTGGAGCAACTAATGAAAAACTGTTTTTT
TRBV11-2	TRBJ1-2	.	.	14	CASSRAGNNYGYTF	TGTGCCAGCAGCCGAGCGGGTAATAACTATGGCTACACCTTC
TRBV19	TRBJ2-7	.	TRBD1	13	CASSNRGPGEQYF	TGTGCCAGTAGTAACAGGGGGCCGGGGGAGCAGTACTTC
TRBV2	TRBJ1-5	.	.	14	CASSSQGRGQPQHF	TGTGCCAGCAGTTCCCAAGGACGGGGACAGCCCCAGCATTTT
TRBV20-1	TRBJ2-1	.	.	10	CSAYLNEQFF	TGCAGTGCGTACCTAAATGAGCAGTTCTTC
TRBV9	TRBJ1-1	.	TRBD1	16	CASSLGQGQANTEAFF	TGTGCCAGCAGCTTAGGACAGGGCCAGGCGAACACTGAAGCTTTCTTT
TRBV28	TRBJ2-7	.	.	11	CASSFRSEQYF	TGTGCCAGCAGTTTTCGGTCCGAGCAGTACTTC
TRBV15	TRBJ1-1	.	.	13	CATSRDLGEGAFF	TGTGCCACCAGCAGAGATCTGGGAGAGGGAGCTTTCTTT
TRBV6-1	TRBJ1-2	.	.	14	CASSGRGASYGYTF	TGTGCCAGCAGTGGGCGGGGGGCCTCCTATGGCTACACCTTC
TRBV5-1	TRBJ2-1	.	.	16	CASSPEVWGVNNEQFF	TGCGCCAGCAGCCCGGAGGTTTGGGGAGTGAACAATGAGCAGTTCTTC
TRBV6-5	TRBJ2-1	.	TRBD2	15	CASSSSGASYNEQFF	TGTGCCAGCAGCTCTAGCGGGGCATCCTACAATGAGCAGTTCTTC
TRBV7-3	TRBJ2-1	.	TRBD2	14	CASSLAGGYNEQFF	TGTGCCAGCAGCTTAGCGGGGGGCTACAATGAGCAGTTCTTC
TRBV5-1	TRBJ1-4	.	.	14	CASSLWGVDEKLFF	TGCGCCAGCAGCTTGTGGGGGGTGGATGAAAAACTGTTTTTT
TRBV30	TRBJ2-2	.	.	12	CAWSGGAGELFF	TGTGCCTGGAGTGGGGGGGCCGGGGAGCTGTTTTTT
TRBV10-3	TRBJ1-1	.	TRBD1	17	CAISESTLGRGSTEAFF	TGTGCCATCAGTGAGTCGACTCTTGGCAGGGGGAGCACTGAAGCTTTCTTT
TRBV5-8	TRBJ1-5	.	TRBD1	16	CASSRGQAYSNQPQHF	TGTGCCAGCAGCCGAGGACAGGCGTATAGCAATCAGCCCCAGCATTTT
TRBV29-1	TRBJ2-7	once	TRBD1	14	CSVEWGQGLAEQYF	TGCAGCGTTGAGTGGGGACAGGGGCTCGCCGAGCAGTACTTC
TRBV5-1	TRBJ1-1	.	.	14	CATSTEDSNTEAFF	TGCGCCACCTCAACTGAGGACAGCAACACTGAAGCTTTCTTT
TRBV2	TRBJ1-5	.	.	14	CASSERQNPIPQHF	TGTGCCAGCAGTGAGAGGCAGAACCCCATCCCCCAGCATTTT
TRBV5-1	TRBJ2-2	.	.	17	CASSLDWRIPNTGELFF	TGCGCCAGCAGCTTGGACTGGCGGATACCGAACACCGGGGAGCTGTTTTTT
TRBV2	TRBJ1-1	.	TRBD1	17	CASSTHIGGISRTEAFF	TGTGCCAGCAGTACTCATATAGGGGGCATATCAAGAACTGAAGCTTTCTTT
TRBV27	TRBJ2-7	.	.	14	CASGLPGSLYEQYF	TGTGCCAGCGGGTTGCCCGGGAGTCTCTACGAGCAGTACTTC
TRBV27	TRBJ2-7	.	TRBD2	15	CASSLGPGLAYEQYF	TGTGCCAGCAGTTTAGGCCCGGGACTAGCGTACGAGCAGTACTTC
TRBV29-1	TRBJ1-1	.	.	12	CSGQAPNTEAFF	TGCAGCGGACAGGCCCCGAACACTGAAGCTTTCTTT
TRBV6-5	TRBJ1-3	.	.	15	CASSRSRDPENTIYF	TGTGCCAGCAGTCGGAGCAGGGATCCCGAAAACACCATATATTTT
TRBV27	TRBJ1-4	.	.	18	CASSFYRLEGVANEKLFF	TGTGCCAGCAGTTTTTATAGGCTGGAAGGGGTGGCTAATGAAAAACTGTTTTTT
TRBV30	TRBJ1-5	once	TRBD1	16	CAWSGRDRLSNQPQHF	TGTGCCTGGAGTGGAAGGGACAGGTTGAGCAATCAGCCCCAGCATTTT
TRBV25-1	TRBJ1-2	.	TRBD1	15	CASSDRTGAFYGYTF	TGTGCCAGCAGTGACCGGACAGGAGCTTTCTATGGCTACACCTTC
TRBV6-5	TRBJ2-7	.	.	15	CASSPRDSQRYEQYF	TGTGCCAGCAGCCCCCGGGACTCCCAGCGCTACGAGCAGTACTTC
TRBV27	TRBJ2-7	.	TRBD2	14	CATRPWGLAHEQYF	TGTGCCACACGGCCTTGGGGACTAGCGCACGAGCAGTACTTC
TRBV5-1	TRBJ2-1	.	TRBD1	15	CASSPGQGDYNEQFF	TGCGCCAGCAGCCCAGGACAGGGGGACTACAATGAGCAGTTCTTC
TRBV18	TRBJ2-3	.	TRBD2	17	CASSPVGLAGGTDTQYF	TGTGCCAGCTCACCAGTGGGACTAGCGGGAGGCACAGATACGCAGTATTTT
TRBV7-3	TRBJ1-1	.	.	15	CASSLTGRGNTEAFF	TGTGCCAGCAGCCTTACAGGGAGGGGGAACACTGAAGCTTTCTTT
TRBV28	TRBJ2-7	.	TRBD2	15	CASSLWGGSTYEQYF	TGTGCCAGCAGTTTATGGGGAGGGAGTACCTACGAGCAGTACTTC
TRBV27	TRBJ1-2	.	.	12	CASSYTGSGYTF	TGTGCCAGCAGTTATACAGGGTCGGGCTACACCTTC
TRBV27	TRBJ2-7	.	TRBD1	15	CASSYRTGGGGEQYF	TGTGCCAGCAGTTATCGTACAGGGGGCGGTGGCGAGCAGTACTTC
TRBV27	TRBJ2-1	.	TRBD1	17	CASSLSARQGVYNEQFF	TGTGCCAGCAGTTTATCCGCGAGACAGGGGGTCTACAATGAGCAGTTCTTC
TRBV5-4	TRBJ2-1	once	TRBD2	14	CASSPGLGRNEQFF	TGTGCCAGCAGCCCGGGACTAGGGAGAAATGAGCAGTTCTTC
TRBV7-9	TRBJ1-2	.	TRBD1	15	CASSHKDRAYGGYTF	TGTGCCAGCAGCCATAAGGACAGGGCGTATGGTGGCTACACCTTC
TRBV28	TRBJ1-5	.	TRBD1	18	CASSSDRGINLVDQPQHF	TGTGCCAGCAGCTCCGACAGGGGAATTAATCTGGTGGATCAGCCCCAGCATTTT
TRBV28	TRBJ2-5	.	.	15	CASRRRQDQGGSQYF	TGTGCCAGCAGACGTCGACAGGACCAGGGAGGGTCCCAGTACTTC
TRBV30	TRBJ1-5	.	.	13	CAWSARGYQPQHF	TGTGCCTGGAGTGCTCGGGGTTATCAGCCCCAGCATTTT
TRBV5-3	TRBJ2-1	.	TRBD2	15	CARSLAGSSYNEQFF	TGTGCCAGAAGTTTAGCGGGCAGCTCCTACAATGAGCAGTTCTTC
TRBV2	TRBJ1-3	.	.	11	CASSERGAPYF	TGTGCCAGCAGTGAAAGGGGTGCTCCATATTTT
TRBV6-5	TRBJ2-7	.	.	13	CASSRGTTYEQYF	TGTGCCAGCAGTCGGGGGACGACCTACGAGCAGTACTTC
TRBV7-3	TRBJ2-1	.	TRBD1	12	CASSKQGSEQFF	TGTGCCAGCAGCAAACAGGGGAGTGAGCAGTTCTTC
TRBV28	TRBJ1-5	few	.	14	CASSLRGGNQPQHF	TGTGCCAGCAGTTTACGGGGGGGCAATCAGCCCCAGCATTTT
TRBV10-3	TRBJ1-4	.	TRBD1	18	CAISESGTASATNEKLFF	TGTGCCATCAGTGAGTCAGGGACAGCCTCTGCAACTAATGAAAAACTGTTTTTT